The 26 T cell receptor beta chains below come from one sample, sequenced in a study of blood T cells in healthy people across ages (dated by TCRdb to about 2015). Libraries were prepared through 5' RACE. Sequencing took place on an Illumina HiSeq 2500. The second PCR ran for roughly 6 to 11 cycles and used a J-beta primer mix along with a sample-barcoded 5' primer. TCRdb ran its own pipeline on the public reads, namely fastp trimming at Q25 and MiXCR clone calling, and kept in-frame beta chains. One record per CDR3 amino acid sequence lists the most common genes and DNA. The sample profile shows about 1.4 million distinct CDR3 sequences; 55% to 75% of them were found once. The ten largest clonotypes hold about 6.3% of the sample. Specimen: blood. These receptors were taken from a man between 18 and 35 years old in good health.

This clonotype was found a few times. V and J are TRBV7-9 and TRBJ2-7, with D uncertain. Germline CDR1 SEHNR, CDR2 FQNEAQ (reference sequence). The CDR3 has 12 amino acids. The V and J ends lost 7 bases and 7 bases respectively, with 14 bases between them. This CDR3 reads CASTTWPEEQYF. The CDR3 DNA sequence: TGTGCCAGCACCACCTGGCCCGAGGAGCAGTACTTC.

This clonotype has more than one count but fewer than ten. The V call is TRBV25-1, the J call TRBJ1-1, with D maybe TRBD1 (5 bases). The CDR3 extends over 11 amino acids. Germline CDR1 is MGHDK and CDR2 is SYGVNS. V shed 3 bases and J shed 8 bases, with 7 bases lying between them. The CDR3 nucleotides are TGTGCCAGCAGTGAGCGGGGGGAAGCTTTCTTT. It translates to CASSERGEAFF.

This clonotype is a singleton in its sample. The chain joins TRBV20-1 to TRBJ2-2, with 10 bases that match TRBD2. CDR1 is DFQATT, CDR2 SNEGSKA, per germline (reference sequence). The CDR3 totals 15 residues. The V and J ends lost 3 bases and 5 bases, in that order; junction bases with no gene match: 6. Here the CDR3 reads CSASVAGGYTGELFF. CDR3 coding DNA: TGCAGTGCTAGTGTAGCGGGAGGTTATACCGGGGAGCTGTTTTTT.

For this clonotype: One end of the junction does not line up with germline, which may come from a read error. The chain couples TRBV24-1 to TRBJ2-7, with D unresolved. The J call may be wrong; the DNA end is better matched by TRBJ2-5. The CDR3 loop spans 14 amino acids. Germline CDR1 is KGHDR and CDR2 is SFDVKD. The CDR3 loop reads CTTSDPKDAETQYF. The CDR3 DNA is TGTACCACCAGTGATCCAAAGGACGCAGAGACCCAGTACTTC.

This chain uses TRBV28 with TRBJ2-7, with D perhaps matching TRBD1 (6 bases). Germline V gene sequence: CDR1 MDHEN, CDR2 SYDVKM. The ends were cut back, 2 bases at V and 1 base at J, with 15 bases in the middle. The CDR3 is made up of 16 amino acids. In DNA form, the CDR3 reads TGTGCCAGCAGTTTAAAACAGGGATCAGGGTCCTACGAGCAGTACTTC. It encodes CASSLKQGSGSYEQYF.

The chain combines TRBV14 with TRBJ1-1, with D possibly TRBD1 on 5 matching bases. This CDR3 region has 15 residues. V dropped 0 bases and J dropped 5 bases, with 13 bases sitting between them. Germline CDR1 and CDR2: SGHDN and FVKESK. In nucleotides, the CDR3 is TGTGCCAGCAGCCAAGATTGGGGGACTGGAACTGAAGCTTTCTTT. Its protein product is CASSQDWGTGTEAFF.

This chain joins TRBV12-5 and TRBJ2-5, with 9 bases matching TRBD2. The junction had 12 bases not matched to a gene; V was cut back by 5 bases and J by 2 bases. CDR3 length: 17 amino acids. Germline CDR1 LGHNT, CDR2 FRNRAP. As DNA, the CDR3 is TGTGCTAGTGGTGAGCACTATAGCGGGAGTGAGCAAGAGACCCAGTACTTC. Protein product: CASGEHYSGSEQETQYF.

The chain couples TRBV6-6 to TRBJ1-5, with a weak D call TRBD1 (6 bases). The germline V gene has CDR1 MNHNY and CDR2 SVGAGI (reference sequence). Trimming shortened V by 5 bases and J by 4 bases, and 15 bases separated the two germline ends. The CDR3 covers 15 residues. CDR3 DNA: TGTGCCAGCAGTCGACGACAGGTGACGAATCAGCCCCAGCATTTT. Protein product: CASSRRQVTNQPQHF.

The gene calls are TRBV20-1 and TRBJ2-1; 9 bases match TRBD2. The CDR3 has 15 amino acids. CDR1 DFQATT and CDR2 SNEGSKA come from the germline V gene (reference sequence). V lost 3 bases and J lost 0; bases outside the gene matches: 3. CDR3 DNA: TGCAGTGCTAGTAGCGGGAGTAGCTCCTACAATGAGCAGTTCTTC. It codes for CSASSGSSSYNEQFF.

This clonotype was detected a few times. The chain joins TRBV6-2 or TRBV6-3 to TRBJ2-3; D not certain. The CDR3 sequence is 15 residues long. Germline V lookup: CDR1 MNHEY, CDR2 SVGEGT. Deletions cut 4 bases from V and 0 bases from J, with 11 bases between. The CDR3 spells CASSSGPTSTDTQYF. The CDR3 coding sequence is TGTGCCAGCAGTTCCGGACCGACTAGCACAGATACGCAGTATTTT.

The chain has TRBV2 and TRBJ1-2, with D unresolved. Germline V lookup: CDR1 SNHLY, CDR2 FYNNEI. The V end lost 8 bases, the J end lost 4 bases, and 20 bases lay between the germline ends. The CDR3 runs 15 residues. In DNA form, the CDR3 reads TGTGCCAGCGGCAAAGGTCCGCGGGGTGGCTATGGCTACACCTTC. Protein sequence: CASGKGPRGGYGYTF.

CDR3 protein: CASSYPAGRNGYTF. In nucleotides, the CDR3 is TGTGCCAGCAGCTACCCGGCAGGGAGAAATGGCTACACCTTC. The V gene is TRBV5-4, the J gene TRBJ1-2; D is possibly TRBD1 (5 bases). Looked up from germline, CDR1 is SGHNT and CDR2 is YYREEE (reference sequence). V lost 3 bases to trimming and J lost 6 bases, with 15 bases between them. The CDR3 is 14 amino acids.

This clonotype was counted between two and nine times. The V gene is TRBV20-1, the J gene TRBJ2-5, with a tentative D call TRBD2 (5 bases). Near its end, the DNA agrees better with TRBJ2-7, so the J call may be wrong. The CDR3 is 13 amino acids. Germline assignment: CDR1 DFQATT and CDR2 SNEGSKA (reference sequence). In DNA, the CDR3 is TGCAGTGCTAGGAGAGAGGGCCTTTACGAGCAGTACTTC. It translates to CSARREGLYEQYF.

This clonotype has more than one count but fewer than ten. This sequence joins TRBV20-1 and TRBJ2-1; weak D call: TRBD2 (5 bases). V dropped 1 base and J dropped 2 bases, with 15 bases sitting between them. Germline CDR1 reads DFQATT; CDR2 reads SNEGSKA (reference sequence). CDR3 size: 16 residues. CDR3: CSARGWVAGAYNEQFF. CDR3 nucleotide sequence: TGCAGTGCTAGAGGATGGGTGGCGGGCGCCTACAATGAGCAGTTCTTC.

The chain combines TRBV7-9 with TRBJ1-2; D is unclear. V was trimmed by 4 bases and J by 8 bases, leaving 8 bases between them. The CDR3 totals 11 residues. Germline values: CDR1 SEHNR, CDR2 FQNEAQ (reference sequence). The CDR3 region has the DNA TGTGCCAGCAGCTCTGTATCGGGCTACACCTTC. It codes for CASSSVSGYTF.

This clonotype has more than one count but fewer than ten. The J gene is TRBJ2-5, the V gene TRBV15; tentatively, D is TRBD2 (6 bases). The end of the DNA is better explained by TRBJ2-7, so the J call may be wrong. The CDR3 length is 14 residues. Germline loops: CDR1 LNHNV, CDR2 YYDKDF (reference sequence). The CDR3 bases are TGTGCCACCAGCATTAAGCAGGGACTCTACGAGCAGTACTTC. The encoded protein is CATSIKQGLYEQYF.

The rearrangement uses TRBV29-1 and TRBJ2-3; a weak D match, TRBD2 (6 bases). Deletions cut 4 bases from V and 6 bases from J, with 8 bases between. The CDR3 runs 11 residues. Germline CDR1 is SQVTM and CDR2 is ANQGSEA. The CDR3 sequence: CSVGDWDTQYF. DNA of the CDR3: TGCAGCGTTGGGGACTGGGATACGCAGTATTTT.

The chain has TRBV4-1 and TRBJ2-3, with D uncertain. Germline assignment: CDR1 MGHRA and CDR2 YSYEKL. V dropped 0 bases and J dropped 0 bases, with 16 bases sitting between them. The CDR3 covers 18 residues. In nucleotides, the CDR3 is TGCGCCAGCAGCCAAGAGGGCTCGCCACTATTGAGCACAGATACGCAGTATTTT. Protein product: CASSQEGSPLLSTDTQYF.

This clonotype was seen once. The rearrangement uses TRBV6-6 and TRBJ2-1; D may match TRBD1 or TRBD2 (6 bases each). This CDR3 comprises 17 residues. Per germline, CDR1 MNHNY and CDR2 SVGAGI (reference sequence). V was trimmed by 0 bases and J by 1 base, leaving 13 bases between them. The CDR3 loop reads CASSYSIRGPSYNEQFF. In nucleotides, the CDR3 is TGTGCCAGCAGTTACTCGATCCGGGGGCCTTCCTACAATGAGCAGTTCTTC.

The rearrangement links TRBV4-3 to TRBJ2-2, with TRBD2 matching 7 bases. The CDR3 length is 15 residues. Trimming took 1 base from V and 6 from J; bases not matched to a gene: 5. The V gene's germline CDR1 is LGHNA and CDR2 YSLEER. DNA for the CDR3: TGCGCCAGCAGCCAAGCAAACGGGGGGTCCGGGGAGCTGTTTTTT. Translating gives CASSQANGGSGELFF.

V usage is TRBV12-3 or TRBV12-4 and J usage is TRBJ2-1; the D call may be TRBD1 or TRBD2 (5 bases each). V was shortened by 7 bases and J by 0 bases, with 16 bases between the two germline ends. This CDR3 is built from 16 residues. The CDR3 region is CASIWDVRHSYNEQFF. The CDR3 region has the DNA TGTGCCAGCATTTGGGACGTACGACACTCCTACAATGAGCAGTTCTTC.

This chain connects TRBV27 to TRBJ2-7; maybe TRBD2 (5 bases). Germline loops: CDR1 MNHEY, CDR2 SMNVEV (reference sequence). Trimming stripped 0 bases from V and 0 bases from J, with 9 bases between. The CDR3 extends over 15 amino acids. CDR3 sequence (DNA): TGTGCCAGCAGTTTATCGGTTGGGAGCTCCTACGAGCAGTACTTC. This encodes CASSLSVGSSYEQYF.

The sample holds a few counts of this clonotype. The V and J genes are TRBV6-5 and TRBJ2-3; the D gene is possibly TRBD2 (6 bases). CDR1 is MNHEY, CDR2 SVGAGI, per germline. This CDR3 contains 15 residues. The V gene lost 1 base and the J gene lost 0 bases, with 8 bases spanning the gap. The CDR3 DNA is TGTGCCAGCAGTTACTTAGCGGTTAGCACAGATACGCAGTATTTT. It specifies CASSYLAVSTDTQYF.

V is TRBV20-1 and J is TRBJ2-1; D possibly corresponds to TRBD2 (5 bases). This CDR3 has 16 amino acids. The germline V and J ends were trimmed by 0 bases and 3 bases, with 15 bases remaining between them. The germline CDR1 and CDR2 sequences are DFQATT and SNEGSKA (reference sequence). The CDR3 sequence: CSARDTRGNNYNEQFF. The CDR3 region has the DNA TGCAGTGCTAGAGATACGCGAGGGAACAACTACAATGAGCAGTTCTTC.

Points on this clonotype: One junction end does not reproduce the germline sequence, and a read error may be involved. The gene calls are TRBV6-6 and TRBJ1-1; D unresolved. The germline V gene has CDR1 MNHNY and CDR2 SVGAGI (reference sequence). This CDR3 region has 14 residues. CDR3 nucleotides: TGTGCCAGCAGTGACTCGAAGCCTTCGTCTGAAGCTTTCTTT. Translation gives CASSDSKPSSEAFF.

This sequence joins TRBV14 and TRBJ2-7, with D unresolved. Per the germline V gene, CDR1 is SGHDN and CDR2 is FVKESK. V was cut by 1 base and J by 0 bases, with 10 bases left in between. The CDR3 extends over 15 amino acids. CDR3 in DNA: TGTGCCAGCAGCCAAGCTCGGGCCTACTCCTACGAGCAGTACTTC. It encodes CASSQARAYSYEQYF.